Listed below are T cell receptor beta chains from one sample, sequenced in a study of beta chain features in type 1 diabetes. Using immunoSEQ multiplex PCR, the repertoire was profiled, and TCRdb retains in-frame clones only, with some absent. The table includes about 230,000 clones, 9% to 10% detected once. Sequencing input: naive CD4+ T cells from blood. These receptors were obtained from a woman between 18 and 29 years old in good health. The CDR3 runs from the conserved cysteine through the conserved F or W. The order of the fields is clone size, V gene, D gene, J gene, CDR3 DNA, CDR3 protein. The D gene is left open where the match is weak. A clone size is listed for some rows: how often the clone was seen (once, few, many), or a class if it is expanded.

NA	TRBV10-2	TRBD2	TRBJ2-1	TGCGCCAGCAGGAAGGTTGGTAGCGGGTACAATGAGCAGTTCTTC	CASRKVGSGYNEQFF
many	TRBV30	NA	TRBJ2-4	TGTGCCTGGATGAGGGTGGGCATTCAGTACTTC	CAWMRVGIQYF
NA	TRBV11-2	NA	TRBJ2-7	TGTGCCAGCAGCATAACTCGGGGCTCCTACGAGCAGTACTTC	CASSITRGSYEQYF
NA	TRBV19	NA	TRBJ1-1	TGTGCCAGTAGTATCGAGGCGCACCCTCGGAAAGCTTTCTTT	CASSIEAHPRKAFF
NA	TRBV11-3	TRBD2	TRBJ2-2	TGTGCCAGCAGCCGGGGAGGACTAGCGGGCACCGGGGAGCTGTTTTTT	CASSRGGLAGTGELFF
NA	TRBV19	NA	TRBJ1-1	TGTGCCAGTAGTATGGCCGGGACTCTTACTCGAGCTTTCTTT	CASSMAGTLTRAFF
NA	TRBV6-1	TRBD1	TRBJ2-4	TGTGCCAGCAGTGGAACCGGGACAGGGAGTTTGTTTGGGCCCAAAAACATTCAGTACTTC	CASSGTGTGSLFGPKNIQYF
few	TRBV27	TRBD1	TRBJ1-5	TGTGCCAGCAGGCCACAGGGGTCCAATCAGCCCCAGCATTTT	CASRPQGSNQPQHF
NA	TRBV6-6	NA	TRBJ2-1	TGTGCCAGCAGTCGAACGGGACTGCCCTCCTACAATGAGCAGTTCTTC	CASSRTGLPSYNEQFF
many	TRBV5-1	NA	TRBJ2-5	TGCGCCAGCAGCTTGGCGGGTGGAGAGGAGACCCAGTACTTC	CASSLAGGEETQYF
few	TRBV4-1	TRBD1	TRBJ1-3	TGCGCCAGCAGCCAATCGGACAGGGTGGGTGGAAACACCATATATTTT	CASSQSDRVGGNTIYF
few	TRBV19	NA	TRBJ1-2	TGTGCCAGTAGTATTGCGGCAGGGGATTTCGGCTACACCTTC	CASSIAAGDFGYTF